A single sample gave rise to the 6 T cell receptor beta chains below, sequenced in a study of PD-1 blockade in classical Hodgkin lymphoma. TCRdb's copy holds only in-frame clones and misses some; the assay was immunoSEQ multiplex PCR. The table records about 54,000 clones, about 91% of them present only once. Brentuximab vedotin exposure varied among the patients, all of whom had relapsed after autologous stem cell transplantation. The sample was peripheral blood mononuclear cells (PBMCs), taken before the second cycle of nivolumab. These receptors were taken from a human donor with classical Hodgkin lymphoma.

This clone was observed a handful of times. V usage is TRBV13 and J usage is TRBJ2-1; D gene unclear. CDR1 and CDR2 from the germline V gene are PRHDT and FYEKMQ (reference sequence). V was clipped by 5 bases and J by 5 bases, with 22 bases between them. The CDR3 length is 17 residues. The CDR3 DNA is TGTGCCAGCAGCCCATCAAAAAGCCCCTCCGCCCACAATGAGCAGTTCTTC. This translates into CASSPSKSPSAHNEQFF.

This chain uses TRBV5-4 with TRBJ1-5, with 11 bases matching TRBD1. Germline V gene data show CDR1 as SGHNT and CDR2 as YYREEE (reference sequence). CDR3 length: 14 residues. With V trimmed by 4 bases and J by 5 bases, 2 bases remained unmatched. The CDR3 sequence: CASSMDRGHQPQHF. CDR3 DNA sequence: TGTGCCAGCAGCATGGACAGGGGGCATCAGCCCCAGCATTTT.

The genes are TRBV30 and TRBJ1-4, with TRBD1 as a possible D gene (6 bases). V lost 3 bases and J 8 bases, leaving 13 bases between the germline ends. Looked up from germline, CDR1 is GTSNPN and CDR2 is SVGIG (reference sequence). The CDR3 spans 13 residues. CDR3 sequence: CAWRGARDEKLFF. The CDR3 bases are TGTGCCTGGAGGGGGGCGCGTGACGAAAAACTGTTTTTT. The whole variable domain, remainder taken from reference TRBV30 and TRBJ1-4, is SQTIHQWPATLVQPVGSPLSLECTVEGTSNPNLYWYRQAAGRGLQLLFYSVGIGQISSEVPQNLSASRPQDRQFILSSKKLLLSDSGFYLCAWRGARDEKLFFGSGTQLSVL.

The chain couples TRBV2 to TRBJ2-7, with D possibly TRBD1 on 6 matching bases. This CDR3 comprises 16 residues. CDR1 and CDR2 from the germline V gene are SNHLY and FYNNEI. The V and J ends lost 0 bases and 4 bases respectively, with 16 bases between them. This CDR3 reads CASSEAWGLLGYEQYF. CDR3 bases: TGTGCCAGCAGTGAAGCTTGGGGGCTCCTGGGTTACGAGCAGTACTTC.

The chain employs TRBV9 and TRBJ1-2, with a weak D call TRBD1 (5 bases). The V gene lost 3 bases and the J gene lost 7 bases, with 22 bases spanning the gap. The CDR3 runs 16 residues. CDR1 is SGDLS and CDR2 is YYNGEE in the germline V gene. The CDR3 spells CASSASQGIFSFGYTF. CDR3 nucleotide sequence: TGTGCCAGCAGCGCTTCCCAGGGTATTTTCTCGTTTGGCTACACCTTC.

The chain's CDR3 is CASSTWTGHPGTQYF. The CDR3 DNA reads as TGTGCCAGCAGCACCTGGACAGGCCACCCGGGGACCCAGTACTTC. J is TRBJ2-5 and V is TRBV7-9, with 7 bases lining up with TRBD1. CDR3 length equals 15 residues. V was pared by 5 bases and J by 7 bases, with 13 bases of the junction left unmatched. The germline gives CDR1 SEHNR, CDR2 FQNEAQ (reference sequence).